Each of the 25 T cell receptor beta chains below was sequenced from the same sample in a study of cytomegalovirus exposure and HLA in healthy donors (dated by TCRdb to between 2016 and 2019). The library was prepared using the immunoSEQ multiplex PCR assay. For the multiplex PCR, a mixture combining 60 forward primers for TCR Vbeta segments and 13 reverse primers for TCR Jbeta segments was used. TCRdb provides this immuneACCESS table in a form limited to in-frame rearrangements. Some clones are lacking; in checked studies, under half of them reflect an unresolved V gene, and why the rest are absent is not known. This sample's listing comprises about 55,000 clones. The ten largest clones take up around 9% of the sample. The sequencing input was PBMCs. These receptors all stem from a man over 45 in good health and CMV-seropositive.

The V gene is TRBV27, the J gene TRBJ1-1; the D is unclear. CDR1 is MNHEY, CDR2 SMNVEV, per germline (reference sequence). Trimming pared 5 bases from V and 0 bases from J, leaving 13 bases between. The CDR3 consists of 15 residues. In DNA, the CDR3 is TGTGCCAGCAGTCCCCGGACTACGCTGAACACTGAAGCTTTCTTT. This sequence encodes CASSPRTTLNTEAFF.

V gene TRBV4-1 combines with J gene TRBJ1-2, with 7 bases that match TRBD1. CDR3 size: 15 residues. Losses at the gene ends were 2 bases for V and 2 bases for J; bases not matched to a gene: 5. Germline lookup yields CDR1 MGHRA and CDR2 YSYEKL. CDR3 amino acids: CASSQNRGGNYGYTF. Written as DNA, the CDR3 is TGCGCCAGCAGCCAAAATAGAGGGGGCAACTATGGCTACACCTTC.

The V and J genes are TRBV10-1 and TRBJ2-1, with D hard to call. The length of the CDR3 is 14 residues. Deletions cut 5 bases from V and 0 bases from J, with 8 bases between. Germline loops: CDR1 WNHNN, CDR2 SYGVQD (reference sequence). CDR3: CASSSAHSYNEQFF. In DNA, the CDR3 is TGCGCCAGCAGTAGCGCGCACTCCTACAATGAGCAGTTCTTC.

The chain uses TRBV10-2 and TRBJ2-7, with 13 bases fitting TRBD2. This CDR3 contains 14 residues. Trimming cost V 6 bases and J 4 bases; bases outside gene matches: 3. CDR1 is WSHSY and CDR2 is SAAADI in the germline V gene. The CDR3 region is CASRLAGGPYEQYF. CDR3 in DNA: TGCGCCAGCAGACTAGCGGGAGGGCCTTACGAGCAGTACTTC.

The chain is built from TRBV15 and TRBJ2-7; D may be TRBD2 (6 bases). The CDR3 totals 12 residues. Germline V gives CDR1 LNHNV, CDR2 YYDKDF (reference sequence). Trimming left V 1 base short and J 6 bases short, with 7 bases between. The CDR3 DNA reads TGTGCCACCAGCAGAGTGGGAGGCGAGCAGTACTTC. It encodes CATSRVGGEQYF. The full variable domain, with the rest looked up from reference TRBV15 and TRBJ2-7, is DAMVIQNPRYQVTQFGKPVTLSCSQTLNHNVMYWYQQKSSQAPKLLFHYYDKDFNNEADTPDNFQSRRPNTSFCFLDIRSPGLGDTAMYLCATSRVGGEQYFGPGTRLTVT.

This rearrangement joins TRBV29-1 to TRBJ2-1, with a tentative D call TRBD1 (5 bases). Trimming took off 0 bases at V and 7 bases at J, with 13 bases between the two ends. The germline V gene has CDR1 SQVTM and CDR2 ANQGSEA. CDR3 length: 14 amino acids. CDR3 residues: CSVEDARARNEQFF. CDR3 nucleotide sequence: TGCAGCGTTGAAGATGCCAGGGCAAGGAATGAGCAGTTCTTC.

This chain links TRBV19 with TRBJ2-7, with TRBD2 matching over 11 bases. After removal of 5 bases from V and 3 bases from J, the junction contained 9 bases not matched to a gene. This CDR3 contains 16 residues. Germline V gene lookup returns CDR1 LNHDA and CDR2 SQIVND (reference sequence). DNA of the CDR3: TGTGCCAGTAGTGTATCCGGGACTAGCGGATTCTACGAGCAGTACTTC. Translated, it gives CASSVSGTSGFYEQYF.

The rearrangement joins TRBV19 to TRBJ1-1; possible D gene TRBD1, 5 bases. CDR3 size: 15 residues. Germline V CDR1 and CDR2: LNHDA, SQIVND (reference sequence). V lost 4 bases, J lost 0 bases, and 12 bases lay in between. This CDR3 is CASSNQGGMNTEAFF. CDR3 in DNA: TGTGCCAGTAGTAACCAGGGAGGAATGAACACTGAAGCTTTCTTT.

The chain carries TRBV4-1 and TRBJ1-1; 7 bases align to TRBD1. V was pared by 2 bases and J by 5 bases, with 5 bases of the junction left unmatched. This CDR3 has 14 amino acids. Germline CDR1 MGHRA, CDR2 YSYEKL. The CDR3 sequence: CASSQSRGRTEAFF. In DNA, the CDR3 is TGCGCCAGCAGCCAATCTAGGGGGCGAACTGAAGCTTTCTTT.

The V and J genes are TRBV7-8 and TRBJ2-3, with 8 bases lining up with TRBD2. The CDR3 sequence is 16 residues long. With V trimmed by 0 bases and J by 2 bases, 4 bases remained unmatched. Per germline, CDR1 SGHVS and CDR2 FQNEAQ. The CDR3 sequence: CASSLAPGRDTDTQYF. In DNA, the CDR3 is TGTGCCAGCAGCTTAGCGCCCGGGAGGGACACAGATACGCAGTATTTT.

The J gene is TRBJ2-5, the V gene TRBV13; TRBD2 agrees at 12 bases. Germline V gene data show CDR1 as PRHDT and CDR2 as FYEKMQ (reference sequence). The junction had 9 bases not matched to a gene; V was cut back by 5 bases and J by 5 bases. This CDR3 has 16 amino acids. Here the CDR3 reads CASSPPSGGARETQYF. In nucleotides, the CDR3 is TGTGCCAGCAGCCCGCCTAGCGGGGGGGCTCGGGAGACCCAGTACTTC. The full variable domain, in which reference TRBV13 and TRBJ2-5 provide the parts outside the CDR3, is AAGVIQSPRHLIKEKRETATLKCYPIPRHDTVYWYQQGPGQDPQFLISFYEKMQSDKGSIPDRFSAQQFSDYHSELNMSSLELGDSALYFCASSPPSGGARETQYFGPGTRLLVL.

The chain has TRBV9 and TRBJ1-6; TRBD1 aligns across 8 bases. With 3 bases clipped from V and 6 bases from J, the junction kept 8 bases outside the gene matches. CDR1 is SGDLS and CDR2 is YYNGEE in the germline V gene. There are 16 residues in the CDR3. This CDR3 is CASSALSGTGNSPLHF. CDR3 DNA sequence: TGTGCCAGCAGCGCCTTGTCCGGGACAGGTAATTCACCCCTCCACTTT.

This chain connects TRBV6-5 to TRBJ1-2; perhaps TRBD1 as D (5 bases). V dropped 5 bases and J dropped 14 bases, with 21 bases sitting between them. The CDR3 has 13 amino acids. Germline CDR1 reads MNHEY; CDR2 reads SVGAGI. Here the CDR3 DNA reads TGTGCCAGCAGTGGGGGGGAGGTCGGTGCTCGGACCTTC. Translated: CASSGGEVGARTF.

The rearrangement links TRBV29-1 to TRBJ1-2; 9 bases agree with TRBD1. Germline V gene sequence: CDR1 SQVTM, CDR2 ANQGSEA. Losses at the gene ends were 7 bases for V and 7 bases for J; bases not matched to a gene: 4. This CDR3 is built from 11 residues. The CDR3 loop is CSAQGAAGYTF. The CDR3 coding sequence is TGCAGCGCACAGGGGGCGGCTGGCTACACCTTC.

The gene calls are TRBV28 and TRBJ1-4; D ambiguous. CDR3 length: 16 residues. Trimming shortened V by 3 bases and J by 0 bases, and 11 bases separated the two germline ends. CDR1 is MDHEN, CDR2 SYDVKM, per germline. The CDR3 nucleotides are TGTGCCAGCAGTTTTGGAGGTAGAGCAACTAATGAAAAACTGTTTTTT. This translates into CASSFGGRATNEKLFF.

The chain joins TRBV7-6 to TRBJ2-7; possibly TRBD1 for D (6 bases). With 0 bases removed from V and 8 bases from J, the gap between germline ends came to 14 bases. Germline CDR1 SGHVS, CDR2 FNYEAQ. This CDR3 is built from 14 residues. The CDR3 sequence is CASSLAPPGDQQYF. The CDR3 DNA reads as TGTGCCAGCAGCTTAGCCCCCCCAGGGGACCAGCAGTACTTC.

V and J are TRBV18 and TRBJ2-1; 7 positions agree with TRBD2. The CDR3 runs 15 residues. Germline loops: CDR1 KGHSH, CDR2 LQKENI. The trim removed 1 base at V and 5 bases at J, leaving 5 bases unmatched. CDR3 protein: CASSPQGGTDNEQFF. The CDR3 DNA sequence: TGTGCCAGCTCACCACAGGGAGGGACCGACAATGAGCAGTTCTTC.

As concerns this clone: Other DNA sequences in this specimen translate into the identical CDR3. This chain links TRBV18 with TRBJ2-3, with D uncertain. V was clipped by 3 bases and J by 1 base, with 17 bases between them. Germline V gene sequence: CDR1 KGHSH, CDR2 LQKENI. The CDR3 loop spans 17 amino acids. CDR3 region: CASSPQTPISGTDTQYF. In nucleotides, the CDR3 is TGTGCCAGCTCACCCCAGACTCCTATCTCAGGCACAGATACGCAGTATTTT.

The genes are TRBV4-3 and TRBJ2-6; 8 positions agree with TRBD1. V gave up 5 bases and J gave up 5 bases; unmatched junction bases: 5. CDR3 length: 15 amino acids. CDR1 is LGHNA and CDR2 is YSLEER in the germline V gene. The CDR3 is CASSEGQGWANVLTF. DNA of the CDR3: TGCGCCAGCAGCGAAGGACAGGGTTGGGCCAACGTCCTGACTTTC.

The J gene is TRBJ2-2, the V gene TRBV5-6; 7 nucleotides line up with TRBD1. CDR1 is SGHDT and CDR2 is YYEEEE in the germline V gene. The V gene end was trimmed by 5 bases and the J gene end by 1 base; junction bases not matched to a gene: 2. The CDR3 runs 14 residues. DNA of the CDR3: TGTGCCAGCAGAAGACAGGGGAACACCGGGGAGCTGTTTTTT. It translates to CASRRQGNTGELFF.

The chain couples TRBV4-2 to TRBJ2-5, with 7 nucleotides matching TRBD1. The J call could be wrong; TRBJ2-7 is a better fit for the DNA end. Germline assignment: CDR1 LGHNA and CDR2 YNFKEQ. CDR3 length equals 15 residues. For the CDR3, the DNA is TGTGCCAGCAGCCAGGATTCCGGGACAGCTTTCGAGCAGTACTTC. Amino acids: CASSQDSGTAFEQYF.

The chain joins TRBV5-1 to TRBJ1-4; D not resolved. Germline V gene data show CDR1 as SGHRS and CDR2 as YFSETQ. V was shortened by 0 bases and J by 5 bases, with 8 bases between the two germline ends. This CDR3 comprises 14 residues. CDR3 residues: CASSLGAGNEKLFF. CDR3 sequence (DNA): TGCGCCAGCAGCTTGGGCGCGGGAAATGAAAAACTGTTTTTT.

This chain links TRBV5-4 with TRBJ1-1; 8 bases are a match to TRBD1. V shed 4 bases, J shed 1 base, and the junction held 6 bases outside the gene matches. This CDR3 contains 15 residues. Germline CDR1 reads SGHNT; CDR2 reads YYREEE (reference sequence). CDR3 amino acids: CASSPARGQNTEAFF. In nucleotides, the CDR3 is TGTGCCAGCAGCCCGGCCAGGGGGCAGAACACTGAAGCTTTCTTT.

The genes are TRBV7-6 and TRBJ2-5; 8 positions match TRBD1. The V gene end was trimmed by 0 bases and the J gene end by 4 bases; junction bases not matched to a gene: 10. This CDR3 contains 17 residues. The germline CDR1 and CDR2 sequences are SGHVS and FNYEAQ. CDR3 DNA: TGTGCCAGCAGCTTAGCGCGGGCAGGGGGCAGGGGAGAGACCCAGTACTTC. Residues: CASSLARAGGRGETQYF.

This chain connects TRBV18 to TRBJ1-5; D is possibly TRBD1 (5 bases). This CDR3 has 14 residues. Trimming removed 3 bases from V and 4 bases from J, with 10 bases in between. CDR1 KGHSH and CDR2 LQKENI come from the germline V gene. This CDR3 is CASSPTGLNQPQHF. As DNA, the CDR3 is TGTGCCAGCTCACCTACAGGTTTGAATCAGCCCCAGCATTTT.